This entry lists 8 T cell receptor beta chains sequenced from one sample in a study of breast tumors, draining lymph nodes, adjacent tissues. TCRdb reprocessed the multiplex PCR reads via MiXCR and lists one record per CDR3 protein. The sample has approximately 250,000 distinct CDR3 sequences; around 35% are singletons. Breast cancer patients provided tissue from their axillary draining lymph nodes. The sequenced sample was axillary lymph node tissue. Receptors originate from a female donor with breast cancer. Some clones in this sample may be carry-over from other donors' samples.

This clonotype has a count of ten or more. The CDR3 region is CASSFPGTGGPGEQFF. The CDR3 coding sequence is TGTGCCAGCAGCTTTCCAGGGACAGGGGGTCCGGGTGAGCAGTTCTTC. The chain joins TRBV5-6 to TRBJ2-1; TRBD1 aligns across 11 bases. Germline values: CDR1 SGHDT, CDR2 YYEEEE. This CDR3 is 16 amino acids long. The trim removed 2 bases at V and 9 bases at J, leaving 10 bases unmatched. Combining the CDR3 with reference TRBV5-6 and TRBJ2-1 gives the whole variable domain DAGVTQSPTHLIKTRGQQVTLRCSPKSGHDTVSWYQQALGQGPQFIFQYYEEEERQRGNFPDRFSGHQFPNYSSELNVNALLLGDSALYLCASSFPGTGGPGEQFFGPGTRLTVL.

This chain links TRBV11-3 with TRBJ1-1, with 7 bases lining up with TRBD1. This CDR3 contains 13 residues. The germline gives CDR1 SGHNT, CDR2 YENEEA. Losses at the gene ends were 4 bases for V and 8 bases for J; bases not matched to a gene: 7. The DNA of the CDR3 is TGTGCCAGCAGCTCTGCAGGGGGGTGGGAAGCTTTCTTT. As protein: CASSSAGGWEAFF. The full variable domain, completed using reference TRBV11-3 and TRBJ1-1, is EAGVVQSPRYKIIEKKQPVAFWCNPISGHNTLYWYLQNLGQGPELLIRYENEEAVDDSQLPKDRFSAERLKGVDSTLKIQPAELGDSAVYLCASSSAGGWEAFFGQGTRLTVV.

Ten or more counts support this clonotype. J is TRBJ2-7 and V is TRBV7-8, with TRBD2 matching over 7 bases. The germline CDR1 and CDR2 sequences are SGHVS and FQNEAQ. The CDR3 extends over 15 amino acids. The J segment lost 2 bases and the V segment lost 0 bases, leaving 4 bases of the junction unmatched. DNA of the CDR3: TGTGCCAGCAGCTTAGCGGGAGGGGCGGCCTACGAGCAGTACTTC. It translates to CASSLAGGAAYEQYF. Drawing the rest from reference TRBV7-8 and TRBJ2-7, the complete variable domain is GAGVSQSPRYKVAKRGQDVALRCDPISGHVSLFWYQQALGQGPEFLTYFQNEAQLDKSGLPSDRFFAERPEGSVSTLKIQRTQQEDSAVYLCASSLAGGAAYEQYFGPGTRLTVT.

The genes are TRBV12-3 or TRBV12-4 and TRBJ2-3, with TRBD2 as a possible D gene (6 bases). Trimming shortened V by 5 bases and J by 2 bases, and 17 bases separated the two germline ends. The CDR3 spans 16 residues. CDR3 nucleotide sequence: TGTGCCAGCAGTGACCCCCCTAGCGCTTACACAGATACGCAGTATTTT. Translating it yields CASSDPPSAYTDTQYF.

This clonotype was seen many times. A read error may account for a junction end that differs from germline. J is TRBJ1-2 and V is TRBV11-2, with D possibly matching TRBD1 (5 bases). The CDR3 totals 16 residues. CDR1 SGHAT and CDR2 FQNNGV come from the germline V gene. In DNA, the CDR3 is TGTGCCAGCAGCCTAGAATTCCAGACAGCCAACTATGGCTACACCTTC. Translated, it gives CASSLEFQTANYGYTF.

Only a few counts were recorded for this clonotype. This sequence joins TRBV11-2 and TRBJ2-7; 7 positions match TRBD2. The CDR3 sequence is 14 residues long. With 3 bases clipped from V and 2 bases from J, the junction kept 4 bases outside the gene matches. Germline V gene data show CDR1 as SGHAT and CDR2 as FQNNGV. CDR3 amino acids: CASSLDAGAYEQYF. DNA of the CDR3: TGTGCCAGCAGCTTGGATGCGGGGGCCTACGAGCAGTACTTC. The variable domain in full, completed from reference TRBV11-2 and TRBJ2-7, reads EAGVAQSPRYKIIEKRQSVAFWCNPISGHATLYWYQQILGQGPKLLIQFQNNGVVDDSQLPKDRFSAERLKGVDSTLKIQPAKLEDSAVYLCASSLDAGAYEQYFGPGTRLTVT.

The table lists this clonotype with many counts. The gene calls are TRBV14 and TRBJ1-4; D possibly corresponds to TRBD1 (5 bases). Trimming pared 2 bases from V and 3 bases from J, leaving 7 bases between. The CDR3 has 14 amino acids. In germline, CDR1 is SGHDN, CDR2 FVKESK. DNA of the CDR3: TGTGCCAGCAGCCAAATGGGGGCTAATGAAAAACTGTTTTTT. Translation gives CASSQMGANEKLFF.

The CDR3 sequence: CASSLVGNSGNTIYF. As DNA, the CDR3 is TGTGCCAGCAGCTTAGTAGGAAACTCTGGAAACACCATATATTTT. This rearrangement joins TRBV7-2 to TRBJ1-3, with D unresolved. V shed 1 base and J shed 0 bases, with 7 bases lying between them. CDR3 length: 15 amino acids. The germline gives CDR1 SGHTA, CDR2 FQGNSA.